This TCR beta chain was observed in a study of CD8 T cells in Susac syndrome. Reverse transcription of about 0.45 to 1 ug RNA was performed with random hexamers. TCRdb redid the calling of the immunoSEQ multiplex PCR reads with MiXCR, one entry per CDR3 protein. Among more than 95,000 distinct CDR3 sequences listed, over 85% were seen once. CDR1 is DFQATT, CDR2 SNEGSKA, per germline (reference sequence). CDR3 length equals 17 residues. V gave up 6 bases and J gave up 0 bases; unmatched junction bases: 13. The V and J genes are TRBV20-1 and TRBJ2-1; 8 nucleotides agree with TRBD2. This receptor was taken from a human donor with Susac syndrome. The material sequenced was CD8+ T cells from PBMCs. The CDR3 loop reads CSAPRAGALPSYNEQFF. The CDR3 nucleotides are TGCAGTGCCCCTCGAGCGGGGGCCCTCCCCTCCTACAATGAGCAGTTCTTC.